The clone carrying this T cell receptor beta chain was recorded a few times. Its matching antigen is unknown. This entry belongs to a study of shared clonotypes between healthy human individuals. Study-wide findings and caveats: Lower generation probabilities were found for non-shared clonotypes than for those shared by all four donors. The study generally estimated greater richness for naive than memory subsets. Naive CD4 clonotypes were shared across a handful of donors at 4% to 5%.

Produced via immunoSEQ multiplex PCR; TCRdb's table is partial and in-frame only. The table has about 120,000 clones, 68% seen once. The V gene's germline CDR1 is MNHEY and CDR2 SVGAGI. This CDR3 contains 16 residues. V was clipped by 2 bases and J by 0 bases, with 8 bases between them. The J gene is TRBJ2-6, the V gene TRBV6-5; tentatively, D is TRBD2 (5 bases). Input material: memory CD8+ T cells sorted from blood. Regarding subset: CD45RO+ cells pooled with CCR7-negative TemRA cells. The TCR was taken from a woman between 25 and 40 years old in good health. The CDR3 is CASSYREGSGANVLTF. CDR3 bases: TGTGCCAGCAGTTACCGAGAGGGCTCTGGGGCCAACGTCCTGACTTTC.